One sample yielded the 15 T cell receptor beta chains listed below, sequenced in a study of T cells in Graves' hyperthyroidism and ophthalmopathy. The TCR beta CDR3 regions underwent amplification using RNA transcripts as the source. With the HTBI primer set, the TCR CDR3 went through a first round of RT-PCR. TCRdb re-called the multiplex PCR reads through MiXCR, storing one row per CDR3 protein. Of about 610,000 distinct CDR3 sequences detected, over 12% appear once; the ten largest clones hold 4.3%. Sequenced sample: blood. These receptors all come from a woman between 35 and 50 years old with Graves' ophthalmopathy.

This clonotype has ten or more counts. The gene calls are TRBV19 and TRBJ2-7; D possibly corresponds to TRBD2 (5 bases). The germline gives CDR1 LNHDA, CDR2 SQIVND (reference sequence). V gave up 0 bases and J gave up 3 bases, with 18 bases separating them. The CDR3 consists of 17 residues. The DNA of the CDR3 is TGTGCCAGTAGTATAGATCATTGGACTGGAACTAGCTACGAGCAGTACTTC. Its protein is CASSIDHWTGTSYEQYF.

The rearrangement joins TRBV27 to TRBJ1-1; weak D call: TRBD1 (5 bases). V was clipped by 0 bases and J by 7 bases, with 27 bases between them. CDR3 length: 19 residues. CDR1 MNHEY and CDR2 SMNVEV come from the germline V gene (reference sequence). In DNA form, the CDR3 reads TGTGCCAGCAGTTTATCCCCCCACGGTAGCAGGGTGGAGCATCATGAAGCTTTCTTT. This translates into CASSLSPHGSRVEHHEAFF.

This chain uses TRBV6-5 with TRBJ1-1; 10 bases agree with TRBD1. The CDR3 loop spans 17 amino acids. Trimming took 2 bases from V and 4 from J; bases not matched to a gene: 10. In germline, CDR1 is MNHEY, CDR2 SVGAGI. The CDR3 sequence is CASSYDGTGVGSTEAFF. The CDR3 DNA follows: TGTGCCAGCAGTTACGACGGGACAGGGGTGGGGAGCACTGAAGCTTTCTTT.

This clonotype was observed many times. The genes are TRBV29-1 and TRBJ1-2, with 8 bases identical to TRBD1. Per the germline V gene, CDR1 is SQVTM and CDR2 is ANQGSEA. This CDR3 has 14 amino acids. V shed 0 bases and J 5 bases; nucleotides not matched to a gene: 5. The CDR3 sequence is CSVEDGRTGYGYTF. In nucleotides, the CDR3 is TGCAGCGTTGAAGATGGTCGGACAGGGTATGGCTACACCTTC.

The sample holds many counts of this clonotype. The V and J genes are TRBV4-1 and TRBJ1-3; TRBD1 is a possible D gene (5 bases). CDR1 is MGHRA and CDR2 is YSYEKL in the germline V gene. The V gene lost 4 bases and the J gene lost 0 bases, with 10 bases spanning the gap. The length of the CDR3 is 15 residues. The CDR3 loop reads CASSLRGNSGNTIYF. In DNA form, the CDR3 reads TGCGCCAGCAGCCTCCGGGGGAACTCTGGAAACACCATATATTTT.

This clonotype was counted at least ten times. The chain carries TRBV20-1 and TRBJ1-2, with 8 bases aligning to TRBD1. Germline-derived CDR1 and CDR2 are DFQATT and SNEGSKA (reference sequence). After removal of 3 bases from V and 6 bases from J, the junction contained 18 bases not matched to a gene. This CDR3 region has 17 residues. CDR3 sequence reads: CSARAGTGLGYRDGYTF. The CDR3 coding sequence is TGCAGTGCTAGGGCCGGGACAGGCCTCGGATATAGGGATGGCTACACCTTC.

In its sample, this clonotype was seen many times. The genes are TRBV24-1 and TRBJ1-5; D is ambiguous. Looked up from germline, CDR1 is KGHDR and CDR2 is SFDVKD. V was cut by 5 bases and J by 4 bases, with 5 bases left in between. There are 12 residues in the CDR3. The CDR3 DNA sequence: TGTGCCACCAGTGCAATAAATCAGCCCCAGCATTTT. Amino acids: CATSAINQPQHF.

This clonotype came up once. This chain joins TRBV24-1 and TRBJ1-2, with TRBD1 matching over 10 bases. Germline CDR1 reads KGHDR; CDR2 reads SFDVKD. This CDR3 has 14 amino acids. With V trimmed by 4 bases and J by 8 bases, 6 bases remained unmatched. DNA for the CDR3: TGTGCCACCAGTGAGACCGGGACAGGGGTAGGCTACACCTTC. Encoded protein: CATSETGTGVGYTF.

Many counts were recorded for this clonotype. The chain has TRBV28 and TRBJ2-7; D gene ambiguous. Germline values: CDR1 MDHEN, CDR2 SYDVKM. The CDR3 length is 15 residues. Trimming shortened V by 3 bases and J by 3 bases, and 15 bases separated the two germline ends. CDR3 in DNA: TGTGCCAGCAGTTTCGTAGTCCCCAGAAACTACGAGCAGTACTTC. Amino acids: CASSFVVPRNYEQYF.

At least ten counts were recorded for this clonotype. The gene calls are TRBV20-1 and TRBJ2-5; D tentatively reads TRBD1 or TRBD2 (5 bases each). Germline V gene lookup returns CDR1 DFQATT and CDR2 SNEGSKA (reference sequence). V lost 0 bases, J lost 7 bases, and 15 bases lay in between. The CDR3 extends over 14 amino acids. The CDR3: CSARDGTTKGTQYF. The CDR3 nucleotides read TGCAGTGCTAGAGATGGGACCACAAAGGGGACCCAGTACTTC.

This clonotype appeared a few times. The V call is TRBV11-2, the J call TRBJ2-2; the match to TRBD2 covers 12 bases. Per the germline V gene, CDR1 is SGHAT and CDR2 is FQNNGV. The length of the CDR3 is 18 residues. Unmatched junction bases numbered 10, after V lost 4 bases and J lost 4 bases. The DNA for the CDR3 is TGTGCCAGCAGCTCCTCTAGCGGGAGGGCCAGGGGCACCGGGGAGCTGTTTTTT. This translates into CASSSSSGRARGTGELFF.

This clonotype appeared many times. The chain links TRBV4-1 to TRBJ2-7; TRBD1 is a possible D gene (5 bases). Germline V gene data show CDR1 as MGHRA and CDR2 as YSYEKL. The length of the CDR3 is 15 residues. V dropped 0 bases and J dropped 2 bases, with 11 bases sitting between them. CDR3 residues: CASSQEWTRAYEQYF. CDR3 bases: TGCGCCAGCAGCCAAGAGTGGACCAGGGCCTACGAGCAGTACTTC.

V usage is TRBV2 and J usage is TRBJ2-2; TRBD1 matches at 10 bases. The CDR3 has 17 amino acids. CDR1 and CDR2 (germline): SNHLY, FYNNEI. The V gene end was trimmed by 6 bases and the J gene end by 5 bases; junction bases not matched to a gene: 12. CDR3 amino acids: CASRGTGARRVTGELFF. For the CDR3, the DNA is TGTGCCAGCAGGGGGACAGGGGCCCGGAGAGTAACCGGGGAGCTGTTTTTT.

The J gene is TRBJ2-7, the V gene TRBV28; D unclear. Germline V gene sequence: CDR1 MDHEN, CDR2 SYDVKM. Trimming shortened V by 10 bases and J by 3 bases, and 25 bases separated the two germline ends. The CDR3 runs 16 residues. CDR3 nucleotide sequence: TGTGCCATCGTACCCTCTACTGGGTTGGTAGGCTACGAGCAGTACTTC. Protein: CAIVPSTGLVGYEQYF.

This chain uses TRBV7-6 with TRBJ2-5; 10 nucleotides agree with TRBD2. The CDR3 sequence is 16 residues long. V shed 1 base, J shed 4 bases, and the junction held 6 bases outside the gene matches. Germline V gene sequence: CDR1 SGHVS, CDR2 FNYEAQ. CDR3 nucleotides: TGTGCCAGCAGCTTAGAATCTAGCGGGAGAAGAGAGACCCAGTACTTC. Its protein product is CASSLESSGRRETQYF.